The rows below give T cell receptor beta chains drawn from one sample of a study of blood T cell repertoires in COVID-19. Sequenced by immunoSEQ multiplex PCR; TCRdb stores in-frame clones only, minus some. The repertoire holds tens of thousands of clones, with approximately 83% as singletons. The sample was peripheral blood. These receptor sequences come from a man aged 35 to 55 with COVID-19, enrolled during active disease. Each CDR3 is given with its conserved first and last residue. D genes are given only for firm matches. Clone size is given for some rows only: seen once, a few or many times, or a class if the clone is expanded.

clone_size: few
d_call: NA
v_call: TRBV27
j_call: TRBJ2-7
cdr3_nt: TGTGCCAGCAGTTCCTGGGGGCAGGGGAGAGACGAGCAGTACTTC
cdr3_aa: CASSSWGQGRDEQYF

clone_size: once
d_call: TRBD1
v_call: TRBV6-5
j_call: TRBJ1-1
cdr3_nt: TGTGCCAGCAGTCGAAGCGACAGGGACACTGAAGCTTTCTTT
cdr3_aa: CASSRSDRDTEAFF

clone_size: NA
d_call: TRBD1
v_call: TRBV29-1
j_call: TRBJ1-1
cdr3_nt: TGCAGCGTTGTTAGTTACAGGGGTGGGTCTGAAGCTTTCTTT
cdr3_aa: CSVVSYRGGSEAFF

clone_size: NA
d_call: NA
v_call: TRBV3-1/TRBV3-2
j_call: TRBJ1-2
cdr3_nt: TGTGCCAGCAGCCAAGATGGTGGCGGTTACTATGGCTACACCTTC
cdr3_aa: CASSQDGGGYYGYTF

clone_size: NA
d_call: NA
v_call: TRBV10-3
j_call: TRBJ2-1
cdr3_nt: TGTGCCATCAGTGGAAGGGCGGGTTACAATGAGCAGTTCTTC
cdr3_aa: CAISGRAGYNEQFF

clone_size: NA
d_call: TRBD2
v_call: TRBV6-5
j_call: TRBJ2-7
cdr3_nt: TGTGCCAGCAGCCCCGCTAGCGGGGGCTCCTACGAGCAGTACTTC
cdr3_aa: CASSPASGGSYEQYF

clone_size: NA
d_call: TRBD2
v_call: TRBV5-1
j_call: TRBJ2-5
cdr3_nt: TGCGCCAGCAACCAGCGGGGGAACCAAGAGACCCAGTACTTC
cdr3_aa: CASNQRGNQETQYF

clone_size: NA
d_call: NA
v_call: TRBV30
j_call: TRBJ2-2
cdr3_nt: TGTGCCTGGAGAAATTGGGGGGGGCTCAACACCGGGGAGCTGTTTTTT
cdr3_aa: CAWRNWGGLNTGELFF

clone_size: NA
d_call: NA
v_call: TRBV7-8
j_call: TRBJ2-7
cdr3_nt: TGTGCCAGCAGCTTAGGCTCCTCGAGCTACGAGCAGTACTTC
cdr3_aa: CASSLGSSSYEQYF

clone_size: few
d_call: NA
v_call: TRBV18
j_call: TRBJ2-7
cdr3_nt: TGTGCCAGCTCACCGGGACTGAGCCCGACCTACGAGCAGTACTTC
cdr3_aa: CASSPGLSPTYEQYF

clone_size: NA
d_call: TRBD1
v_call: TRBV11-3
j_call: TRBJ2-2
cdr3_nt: TGTGCCAGCAGCTTAGGACAGGGCCCCACCGGGGAGCTGTTTTTT
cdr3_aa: CASSLGQGPTGELFF

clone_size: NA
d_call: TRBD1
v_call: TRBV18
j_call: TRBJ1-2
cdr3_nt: TGTGCCAGCTCACCATTGCCGGGACAGGGCAAAGGCTACACCTTC
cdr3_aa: CASSPLPGQGKGYTF

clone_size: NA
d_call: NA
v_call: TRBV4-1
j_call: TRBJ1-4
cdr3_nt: TGCGCCAGCAGCCAAGAACAGGGTAGCAAACTGTTTTTT
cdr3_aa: CASSQEQGSKLFF

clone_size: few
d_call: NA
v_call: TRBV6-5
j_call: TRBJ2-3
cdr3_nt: TGTGCCAGCAGTCGGCAGACTAGCACAGATACGCAGTATTTT
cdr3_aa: CASSRQTSTDTQYF

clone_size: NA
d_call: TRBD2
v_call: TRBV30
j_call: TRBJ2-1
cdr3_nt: TGTGCCTGGAGCGGACTAGCGGGGGGACCCAATGAGCAGTTCTTC
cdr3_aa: CAWSGLAGGPNEQFF

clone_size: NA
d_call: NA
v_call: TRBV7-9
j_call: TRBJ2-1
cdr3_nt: TGTGCCAGCAGCTTAGGACACTCCTTCGATGAGCAGTTCTTC
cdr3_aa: CASSLGHSFDEQFF

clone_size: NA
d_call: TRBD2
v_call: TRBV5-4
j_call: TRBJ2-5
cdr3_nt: TGTGCCAGCAGCTTGCGGAGCGGGGGGGAAGAGACCCAGTACTTC
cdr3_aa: CASSLRSGGEETQYF

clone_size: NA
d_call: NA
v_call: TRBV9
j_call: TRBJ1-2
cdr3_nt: TGTGCCAGCAGCGCTTCCGGGACAAACTATGGCTACACCTTC
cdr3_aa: CASSASGTNYGYTF

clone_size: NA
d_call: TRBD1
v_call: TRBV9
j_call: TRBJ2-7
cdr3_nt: TGTGCCAGCAGCCCCTGGACAGGGGATGGGTCCTACGAGCAGTACTTC
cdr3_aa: CASSPWTGDGSYEQYF

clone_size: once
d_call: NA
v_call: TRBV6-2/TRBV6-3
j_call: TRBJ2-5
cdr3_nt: TGTGCCAGCAGTTTCGCGGGACTTTACAAAGAGACCCAGTACTTC
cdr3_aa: CASSFAGLYKETQYF

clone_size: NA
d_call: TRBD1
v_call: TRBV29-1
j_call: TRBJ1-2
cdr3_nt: TGCAGCGCTGCGGGACAGGGGAAGGGCTACACCTTC
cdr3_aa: CSAAGQGKGYTF

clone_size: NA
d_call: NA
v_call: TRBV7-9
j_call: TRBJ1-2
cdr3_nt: TGTGCCAGCAGCGTAGACAGTTATGGCTACACCTTC
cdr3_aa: CASSVDSYGYTF

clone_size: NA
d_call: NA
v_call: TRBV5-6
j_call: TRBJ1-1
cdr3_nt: TGTGCCAGCAGCTTGTTCCCAGGGGAGGGTACTGAAGCTTTCTTT
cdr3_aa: CASSLFPGEGTEAFF

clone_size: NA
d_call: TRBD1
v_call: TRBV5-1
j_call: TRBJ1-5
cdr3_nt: TGCGCCAGCAGCCCGGGACAGGGGGCGCCAGGTCAGCCCCAGCATTTT
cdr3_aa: CASSPGQGAPGQPQHF

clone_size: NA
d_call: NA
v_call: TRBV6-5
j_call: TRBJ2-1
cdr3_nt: TGTGCCAGCAGTTTGGCGGACAATGAGCAGTTCTTC
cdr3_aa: CASSLADNEQFF

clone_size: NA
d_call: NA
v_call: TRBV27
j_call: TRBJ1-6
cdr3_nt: TGTGCCAGCAGCCTAACTTTGAGGCGGGGGCCCAATTCACCCCTCCACTTT
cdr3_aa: CASSLTLRRGPNSPLHF

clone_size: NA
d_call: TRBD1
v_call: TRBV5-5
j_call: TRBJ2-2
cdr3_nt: TGTGCCAGCAGCTTTCGGGACAGGGGAAACGGGGAGCTGTTTTTT
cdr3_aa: CASSFRDRGNGELFF

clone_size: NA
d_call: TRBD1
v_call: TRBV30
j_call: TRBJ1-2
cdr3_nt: TGTGCCTGGAGTGTCCCGGGACAGGGTCTGGGCTACACCTTC
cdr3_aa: CAWSVPGQGLGYTF

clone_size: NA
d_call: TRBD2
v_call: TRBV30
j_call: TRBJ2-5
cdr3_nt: TGTGCCTGGAGACCAAAGCGGGGGGCCCAAGAGACCCAGTACTTC
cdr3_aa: CAWRPKRGAQETQYF

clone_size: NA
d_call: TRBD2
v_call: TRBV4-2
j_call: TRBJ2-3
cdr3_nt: TGTGCCAGCAGCCAAGAACCGCTAGCGGGGGGGTCAGATACGCAGTATTTT
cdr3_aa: CASSQEPLAGGSDTQYF

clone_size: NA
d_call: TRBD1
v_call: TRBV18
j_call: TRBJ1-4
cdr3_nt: TGTGCCAGCTCACCAATGACAGGGGAAGGGGCTAATGAAAAACTGTTTTTT
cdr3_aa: CASSPMTGEGANEKLFF

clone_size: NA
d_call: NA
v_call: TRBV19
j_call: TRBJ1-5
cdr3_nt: TGTGCCAGTAGTCCTCCCCCGCTGGGGGGTAGCAATCAGCCCCAGCATTTT
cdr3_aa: CASSPPPLGGSNQPQHF

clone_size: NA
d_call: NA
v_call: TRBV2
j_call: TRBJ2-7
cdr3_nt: TGTGCCAGCTGTCTTGCGTCCTACGAGCAGTACTTC
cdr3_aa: CASCLASYEQYF

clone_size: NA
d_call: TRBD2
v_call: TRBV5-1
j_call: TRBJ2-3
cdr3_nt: TGCGCCAGCAGCTTAGCCCGGACGCGGGGGGCCCCAGATACGCAGTATTTT
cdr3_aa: CASSLARTRGAPDTQYF

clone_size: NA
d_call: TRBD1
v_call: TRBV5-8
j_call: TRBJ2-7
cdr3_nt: TGTGCCAGCAGCTTTGGGACAGGGGGACTCGAGCAGTACTTC
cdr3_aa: CASSFGTGGLEQYF

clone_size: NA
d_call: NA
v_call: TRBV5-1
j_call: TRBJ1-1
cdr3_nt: TGCGCCAGCAGCCCGGGGGGGGGCCCTTTTTCAAGACAAGCTTTCTTT
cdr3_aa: CASSPGGGPFSRQAFF

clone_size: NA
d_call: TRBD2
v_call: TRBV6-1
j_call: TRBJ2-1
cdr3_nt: TGTGCCAGCAGTGAACCATTAGCGGGGGGGCCCTACAATGAGCAGTTCTTC
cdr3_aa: CASSEPLAGGPYNEQFF

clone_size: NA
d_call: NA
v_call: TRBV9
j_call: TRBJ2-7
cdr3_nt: TGTGCCAGCAGCGTAGGTAACAGGGTATACGAGCAGTACTTC
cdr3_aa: CASSVGNRVYEQYF

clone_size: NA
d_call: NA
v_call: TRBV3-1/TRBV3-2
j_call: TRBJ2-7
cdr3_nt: TGTGCCAGCAGCCACGGTACAGGGTCCTACGAGCAGTACTTC
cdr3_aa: CASSHGTGSYEQYF

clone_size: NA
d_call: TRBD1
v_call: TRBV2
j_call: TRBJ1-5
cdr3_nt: TGTGCCAGCAGTGGGGGGACAGTTAGCAATCAGCCCCAGCATTTT
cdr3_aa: CASSGGTVSNQPQHF

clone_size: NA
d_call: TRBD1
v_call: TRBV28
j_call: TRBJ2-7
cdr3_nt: TGTGCCAGCAGTCCCAATGACAGGGGGTATGCGTACGAGCAGTACTTC
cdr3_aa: CASSPNDRGYAYEQYF

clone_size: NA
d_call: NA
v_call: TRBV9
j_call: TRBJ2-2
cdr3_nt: TGTGCCAGCAGCGTAGTGTGGGGCCCCGGGGAGCTGTTTTTT
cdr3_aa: CASSVVWGPGELFF

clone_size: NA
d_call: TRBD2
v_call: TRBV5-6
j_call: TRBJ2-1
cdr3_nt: TGTGCCAGCAACTCGGCGGGGGGGGAGCAGTTCTTC
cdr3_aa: CASNSAGGEQFF

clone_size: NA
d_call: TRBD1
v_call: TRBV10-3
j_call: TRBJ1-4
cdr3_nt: TGTGCCATCAGTGACCCCAGGGGGCACGTCAGTGAAAAACTGTTTTTT
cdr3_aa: CAISDPRGHVSEKLFF

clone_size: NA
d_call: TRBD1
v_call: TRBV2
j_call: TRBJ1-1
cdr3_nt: TGTGCCAGCAAGGGAGGGACAGGACCTACAGGACAAGCTTTCTTT
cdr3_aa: CASKGGTGPTGQAFF

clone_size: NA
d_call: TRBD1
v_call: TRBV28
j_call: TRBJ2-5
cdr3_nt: TGTGCCAGCAGTCTCGGACAGGAAGAGACCCAGTACTTC
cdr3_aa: CASSLGQEETQYF

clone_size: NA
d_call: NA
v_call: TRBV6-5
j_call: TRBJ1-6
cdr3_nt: TGTGCCAGCAGCCAGACAGGTTCAATTTCACCCCTCCACTTT
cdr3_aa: CASSQTGSISPLHF

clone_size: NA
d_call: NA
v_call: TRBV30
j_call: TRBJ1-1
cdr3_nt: TGTGCCTGGAGCTTAATGACCTCGGGGACTGAAGCTTTCTTT
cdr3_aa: CAWSLMTSGTEAFF

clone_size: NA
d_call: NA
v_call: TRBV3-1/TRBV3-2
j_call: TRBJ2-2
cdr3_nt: TGTGCCAGCAGCTCAACGAACACCGGGGAGCTGTTTTTT
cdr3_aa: CASSSTNTGELFF

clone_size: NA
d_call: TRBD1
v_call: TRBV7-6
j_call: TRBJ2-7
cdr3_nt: TGTGCCAGCAGCGAACAGGGGACGACCTACGAGCAGTACTTC
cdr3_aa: CASSEQGTTYEQYF

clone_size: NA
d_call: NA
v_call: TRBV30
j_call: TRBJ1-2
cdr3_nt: TGTGCCTGCCAAATTACAGGGTCGGGAGGCTACACCTTC
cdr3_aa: CACQITGSGGYTF

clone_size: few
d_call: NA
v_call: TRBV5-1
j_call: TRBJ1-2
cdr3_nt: TGCGCCAGCAGCCCGCAGGGCCCTAGCTATGGCTACACCTTC
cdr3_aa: CASSPQGPSYGYTF

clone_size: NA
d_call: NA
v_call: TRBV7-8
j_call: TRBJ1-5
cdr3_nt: TGTGCCAGCAGCATCTCCGGGGGCAATCAGCCCCAGCATTTT
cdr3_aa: CASSISGGNQPQHF

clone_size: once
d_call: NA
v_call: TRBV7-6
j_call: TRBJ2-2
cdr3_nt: TGTGCCAGCAGCTTACAGACCGGGGAGCTGTTTTTT
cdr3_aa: CASSLQTGELFF

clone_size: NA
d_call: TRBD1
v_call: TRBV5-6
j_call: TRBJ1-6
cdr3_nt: TGTGCCAGCAGCTGGAACAGGGGGGCGGCACCCCTCCACTTT
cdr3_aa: CASSWNRGAAPLHF

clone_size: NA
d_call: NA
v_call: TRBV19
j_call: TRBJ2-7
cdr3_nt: TGTGCCAGTAGTAAGCCGAGCGTCTCCTACGAGCAGTACTTC
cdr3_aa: CASSKPSVSYEQYF

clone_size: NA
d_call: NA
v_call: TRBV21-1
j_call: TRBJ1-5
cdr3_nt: TGTGCCAGCAGCAAAGCAGGACAGGGGGCGTATAGCAATCAGCCCCAGCATTTT
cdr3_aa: CASSKAGQGAYSNQPQHF